This T cell receptor (beta chain) emerged from a study of T cells in Graves' hyperthyroidism and ophthalmopathy. Amplification yielded TCR beta CDR3 regions, with RNA transcripts as the source. Researchers ran a first-round RT-PCR on the TCR CDR3 using the HTBI primer set. MiXCR, run by TCRdb on the multiplex PCR reads, gives a single entry per CDR3 protein. The repertoire includes roughly 500,000 distinct CDR3 sequences, about half of them detected once, and roughly 19% sits in the top ten. CDR3 size: 15 residues. Germline CDR1 MGHRA, CDR2 YSYEKL. Points on this clonotype: With a much larger clone just one base away, this may be a read error.

The chain joins TRBV4-1 to TRBJ1-1, with D maybe TRBD1 (6 bases). The receptor's source is an adult woman with Graves' disease, either hyperthyroidism or ophthalmopathy (not recorded which). Sequenced sample: peripheral blood or thyroid tissue (not recorded which). The CDR3 DNA reads as TGCGCCAACAGCCAAGATGGGGGACAAGACACTGAAGCTTTCTTT. Amino acids: CANSQDGGQDTEAFF.